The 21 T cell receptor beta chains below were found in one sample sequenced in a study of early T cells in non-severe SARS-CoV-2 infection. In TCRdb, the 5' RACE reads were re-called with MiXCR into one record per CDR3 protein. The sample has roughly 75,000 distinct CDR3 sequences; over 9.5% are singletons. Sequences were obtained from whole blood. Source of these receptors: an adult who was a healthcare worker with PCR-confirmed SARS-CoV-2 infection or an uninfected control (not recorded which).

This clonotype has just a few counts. In DNA form, the CDR3 reads TGCGCCAGCAGCCCGTCGGCAGGACGGGGTATGAACACTGAAGCTTTCTTT. Residues: CASSPSAGRGMNTEAFF. The chain uses TRBV5-1 and TRBJ1-1, with D hard to call. The germline gives CDR1 SGHRS, CDR2 YFSETQ. The V end was cut by 4 bases, the J end by 0 bases, with 19 bases between. The CDR3 has 17 amino acids. Combining the CDR3 with reference TRBV5-1 and TRBJ1-1 gives the whole variable domain KAGVTQTPRYLIKTRGQQVTLSCSPISGHRSVSWYQQTPGQGLQFLFEYFSETQRNKGNFPGRFSGRQFSNSRSEMNVSTLELGDSALYLCASSPSAGRGMNTEAFFGQGTRLTVV.

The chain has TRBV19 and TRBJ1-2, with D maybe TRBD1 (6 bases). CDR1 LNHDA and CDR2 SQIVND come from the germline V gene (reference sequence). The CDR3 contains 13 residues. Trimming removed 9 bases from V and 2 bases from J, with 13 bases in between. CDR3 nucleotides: TGTGCCAGCGTAGACAGGATCAACTATGGCTACACCTTC. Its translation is CASVDRINYGYTF. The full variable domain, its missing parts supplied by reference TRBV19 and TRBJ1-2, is DGGITQSPKYLFRKEGQNVTLSCEQNLNHDAMYWYRQDPGQGLRLIYYSQIVNDFQKGDIAEGYSVSREKKESFPLTVTSAQKNPTAFYLCASVDRINYGYTFGSGTRLTVV.

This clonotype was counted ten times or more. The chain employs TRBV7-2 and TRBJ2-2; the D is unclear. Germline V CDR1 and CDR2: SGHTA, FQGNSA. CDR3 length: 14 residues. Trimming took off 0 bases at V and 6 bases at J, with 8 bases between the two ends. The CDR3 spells CASSLAGLSGELFF. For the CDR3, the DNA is TGTGCCAGCAGCTTAGCAGGGTTGTCCGGGGAGCTGTTTTTT. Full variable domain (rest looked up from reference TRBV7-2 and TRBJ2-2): GAGVSQSPSNKVTEKGKDVELRCDPISGHTALYWYRQSLGQGLEFLIYFQGNSAPDKSGLPSDRFSAERTGGSVSTLTIQRTQQEDSAVYLCASSLAGLSGELFFGEGSRLTVL.

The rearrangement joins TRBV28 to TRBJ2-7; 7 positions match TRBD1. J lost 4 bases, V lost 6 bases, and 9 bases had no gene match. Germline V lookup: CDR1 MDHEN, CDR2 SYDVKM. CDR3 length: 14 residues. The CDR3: CASRLPGQAYEQYF. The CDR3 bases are TGTGCCAGCAGACTCCCCGGACAGGCATACGAGCAGTACTTC.

CDR3 nucleotides: TGTGCCAGCTCAACGGACAGGAAGAACACTGAAGCTTTCTTT. This encodes CASSTDRKNTEAFF. The chain is built from TRBV18 and TRBJ1-1; TRBD1 matches at 7 bases. Trimming removed 5 bases from V and 1 base from J; junction bases left unmatched: 4. The CDR3 contains 14 residues. Germline V lookup: CDR1 KGHSH, CDR2 LQKENI.

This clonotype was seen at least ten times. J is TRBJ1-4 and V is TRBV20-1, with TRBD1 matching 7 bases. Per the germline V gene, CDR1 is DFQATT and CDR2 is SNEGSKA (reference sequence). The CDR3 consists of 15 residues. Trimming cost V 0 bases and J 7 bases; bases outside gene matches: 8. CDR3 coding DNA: TGCAGTGCTAGAGATATGACAGGGAATATTGAAAAACTGTTTTTT. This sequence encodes CSARDMTGNIEKLFF.

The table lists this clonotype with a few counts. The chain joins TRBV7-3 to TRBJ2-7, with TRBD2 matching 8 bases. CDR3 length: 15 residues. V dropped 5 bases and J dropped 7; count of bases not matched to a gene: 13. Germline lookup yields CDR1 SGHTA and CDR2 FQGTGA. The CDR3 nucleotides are TGTGCCAGCAGCCCCGCCGGGACTAGGATGGTTGAGCAGTACTTC. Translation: CASSPAGTRMVEQYF.

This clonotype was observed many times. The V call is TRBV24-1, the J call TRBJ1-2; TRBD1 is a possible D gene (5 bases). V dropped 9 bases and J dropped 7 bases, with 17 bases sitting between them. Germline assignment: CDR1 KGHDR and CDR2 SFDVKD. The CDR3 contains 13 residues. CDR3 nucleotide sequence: TGTGCCACCGAGGGGACGGGGGGTAGTGGCTACACCTTC. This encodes CATEGTGGSGYTF.

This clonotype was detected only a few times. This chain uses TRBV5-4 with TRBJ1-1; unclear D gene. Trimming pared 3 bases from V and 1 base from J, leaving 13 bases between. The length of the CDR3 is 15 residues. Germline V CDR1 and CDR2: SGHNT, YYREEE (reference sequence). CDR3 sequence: CASSSKGTPNTEAFF. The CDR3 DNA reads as TGTGCCAGCAGCTCCAAGGGCACACCGAACACTGAAGCTTTCTTT.

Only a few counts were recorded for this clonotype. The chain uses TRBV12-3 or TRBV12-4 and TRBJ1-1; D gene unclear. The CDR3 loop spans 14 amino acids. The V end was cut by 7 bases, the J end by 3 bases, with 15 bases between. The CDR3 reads CASTLPRLDTEAFF. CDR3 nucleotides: TGTGCCAGCACCCTTCCCAGGCTCGACACTGAAGCTTTCTTT.

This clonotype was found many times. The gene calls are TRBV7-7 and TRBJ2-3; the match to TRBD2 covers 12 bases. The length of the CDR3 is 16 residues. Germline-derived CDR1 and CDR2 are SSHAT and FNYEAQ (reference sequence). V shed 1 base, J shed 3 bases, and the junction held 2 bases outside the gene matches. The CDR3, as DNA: TGTGCCAGCAGCTTAGGTCTAGCGGGAGGGACAGATACGCAGTATTTT. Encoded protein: CASSLGLAGGTDTQYF.

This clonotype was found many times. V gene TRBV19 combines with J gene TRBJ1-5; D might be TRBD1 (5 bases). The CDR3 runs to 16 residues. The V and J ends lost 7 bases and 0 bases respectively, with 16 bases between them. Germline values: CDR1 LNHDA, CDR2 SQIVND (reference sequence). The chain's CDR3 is CASTNSRGLSNQPQHF. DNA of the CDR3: TGTGCCAGTACTAACTCCCGGGGACTTAGCAATCAGCCCCAGCATTTT.

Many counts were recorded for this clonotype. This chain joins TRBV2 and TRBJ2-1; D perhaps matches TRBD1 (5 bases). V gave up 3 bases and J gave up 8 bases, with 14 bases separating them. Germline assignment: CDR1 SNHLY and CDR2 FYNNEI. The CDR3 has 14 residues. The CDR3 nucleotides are TGTGCCAGCAGTGAGCCCAGGGAAGGTGATGAGCAGTTCTTC. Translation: CASSEPREGDEQFF.

CDR3 protein: CASRGLGGSYEQYF. CDR3 coding DNA: TGCGCCAGCAGAGGTTTAGGGGGTTCCTACGAGCAGTACTTC. The V call is TRBV5-1, the J call TRBJ2-7, with a tentative D call TRBD1 (6 bases). Trimming pared 5 bases from V and 1 base from J, leaving 13 bases between. This CDR3 is built from 14 residues. Per germline, CDR1 SGHRS and CDR2 YFSETQ. The whole variable domain, filled in from reference TRBV5-1 and TRBJ2-7, reads KAGVTQTPRYLIKTRGQQVTLSCSPISGHRSVSWYQQTPGQGLQFLFEYFSETQRNKGNFPGRFSGRQFSNSRSEMNVSTLELGDSALYLCASRGLGGSYEQYFGPGTRLTVT.

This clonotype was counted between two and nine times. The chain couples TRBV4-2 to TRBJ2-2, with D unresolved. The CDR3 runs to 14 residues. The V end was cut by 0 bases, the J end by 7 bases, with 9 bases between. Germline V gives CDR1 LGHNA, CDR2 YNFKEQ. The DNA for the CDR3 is TGTGCCAGCAGCCAAGATTCGGTGAACGGGGAGCTGTTTTTT. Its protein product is CASSQDSVNGELFF.

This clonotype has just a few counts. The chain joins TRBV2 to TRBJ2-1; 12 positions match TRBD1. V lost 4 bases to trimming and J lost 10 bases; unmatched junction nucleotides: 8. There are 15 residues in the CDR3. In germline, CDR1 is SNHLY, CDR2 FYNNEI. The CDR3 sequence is CASSAAGTGGIEQFF. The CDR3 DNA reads TGTGCCAGCAGTGCTGCAGGGACAGGGGGCATCGAGCAGTTCTTC.

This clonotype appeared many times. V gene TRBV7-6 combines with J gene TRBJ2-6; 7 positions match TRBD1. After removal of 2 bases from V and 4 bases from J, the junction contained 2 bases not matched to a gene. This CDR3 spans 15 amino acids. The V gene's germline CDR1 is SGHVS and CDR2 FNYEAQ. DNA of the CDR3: TGTGCCAGCAGCTTACAGGGGGTCGGGGCCAACGTCCTGACTTTC. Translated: CASSLQGVGANVLTF.

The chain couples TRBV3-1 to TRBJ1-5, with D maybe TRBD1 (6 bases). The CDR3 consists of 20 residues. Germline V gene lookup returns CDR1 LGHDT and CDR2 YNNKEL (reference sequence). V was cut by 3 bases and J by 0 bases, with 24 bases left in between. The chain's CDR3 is CASSHPTGTSLPYSNQPQHF. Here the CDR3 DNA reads TGTGCCAGCAGCCACCCGACAGGAACCTCTCTCCCCTATAGCAATCAGCCCCAGCATTTT.

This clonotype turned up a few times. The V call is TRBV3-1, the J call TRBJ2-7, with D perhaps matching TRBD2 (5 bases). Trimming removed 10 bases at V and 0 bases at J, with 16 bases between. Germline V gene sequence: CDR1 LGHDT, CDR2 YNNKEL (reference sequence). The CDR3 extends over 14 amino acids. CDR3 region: CATSGVASSYEQYF. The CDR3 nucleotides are TGTGCCACAAGCGGAGTTGCGAGCTCCTACGAGCAGTACTTC.

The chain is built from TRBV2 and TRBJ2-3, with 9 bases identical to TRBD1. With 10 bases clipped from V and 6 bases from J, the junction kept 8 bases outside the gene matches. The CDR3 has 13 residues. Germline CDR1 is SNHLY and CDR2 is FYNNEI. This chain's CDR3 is CATLGQGGDTQYF. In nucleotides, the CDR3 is TGTGCCACCCTGGGACAGGGTGGGGATACGCAGTATTTT. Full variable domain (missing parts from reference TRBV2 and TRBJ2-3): EPEVTQTPSHQVTQMGQEVILRCVPISNHLYFYWYRQILGQKVEFLVSFYNNEISEKSEIFDDQFSVERPDGSNFTLKIRSTKLEDSAMYFCATLGQGGDTQYFGPGTRLTVL.

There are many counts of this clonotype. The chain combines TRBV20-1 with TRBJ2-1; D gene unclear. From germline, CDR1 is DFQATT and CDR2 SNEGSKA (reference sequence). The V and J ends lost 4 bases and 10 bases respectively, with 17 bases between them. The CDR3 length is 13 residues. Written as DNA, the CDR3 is TGCAGTGCTAACCGACCGAACCCCCAGGAGCAGTTCTTC. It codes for CSANRPNPQEQFF.